Listed here are 11 T cell receptor beta chains from one sample, sequenced in a study of cytomegalovirus exposure and HLA in healthy donors. The PCR ran on 60 Vbeta and 13 Jbeta primers. Assay used: immunoSEQ multiplex PCR; TCRdb lists only in-frame clones, some missing. This sample has over 150,000 clones, with roughly 87% found just once. Sample: PBMCs. The origin of the receptors is a girl less than two years old in good health and CMV-seronegative.

V and J are TRBV4-2 and TRBJ2-5; 11 bases match TRBD2. The CDR3 loop spans 15 amino acids. Germline V CDR1 and CDR2: LGHNA, YNFKEQ. V shed 4 bases and J 4 bases; nucleotides not matched to a gene: 5. The CDR3 nucleotides are TGTGCCAGCAGCCCGGTAGCGGGGGGGCCAGAGACCCAGTACTTC. Residues: CASSPVAGGPETQYF.

This chain uses TRBV27 with TRBJ2-5, with 12 bases lining up with TRBD2. With the DNA end fitting TRBJ2-7 better, the J assignment may be wrong. Germline-derived CDR1 and CDR2 are MNHEY and SMNVEV (reference sequence). The CDR3 contains 15 residues. The CDR3 nucleotides are TGTGCCAGCAGTGCGGGACTAGCGGGCATATACGAGCAGTACTTC. This sequence encodes CASSAGLAGIYEQYF.

The rearrangement joins TRBV5-4 to TRBJ2-5; 7 bases align to TRBD1. V trimming: 0 bases; J trimming: 1 base; junction bases outside the gene matches: 3. This CDR3 spans 15 amino acids. Germline CDR1 reads SGHNT; CDR2 reads YYREEE (reference sequence). The CDR3 loop is CASSLATGAQETQYF. Here the CDR3 DNA reads TGTGCCAGCAGCTTGGCCACAGGGGCCCAAGAGACCCAGTACTTC.

The rearrangement joins TRBV21-1 to TRBJ2-7; the table's D call TRBD2 went unverified against the DNA. TRBV21-1 is listed as a pseudogene. The CDR3 spans 15 residues. CDR3 loop: CASSKDRGGLYEQYF. Here the CDR3 DNA reads TGTGCCAGCAGCAAAGATAGGGGGGGTCTCTACGAGCAGTACTTC.

V gene TRBV27 combines with J gene TRBJ2-7; 9 positions agree with TRBD1. J was trimmed by 7 bases and V by 2 bases; bases with no gene match: 9. This CDR3 has 15 residues. Germline V gene lookup returns CDR1 MNHEY and CDR2 SMNVEV (reference sequence). The CDR3 coding sequence is TGTGCCAGCAGTTTACCGCGGACAGGGGTTGTGGAGCAGTACTTC. Protein: CASSLPRTGVVEQYF.

The chain carries TRBV18 and TRBJ2-7, with 10 bases that match TRBD1. From germline, CDR1 is KGHSH and CDR2 LQKENI. The V segment lost 3 bases and the J segment 4 bases; nucleotides outside the gene matches: 6. This CDR3 comprises 15 residues. The CDR3 DNA reads TGTGCCAGCTCACCGCCGGGACAGGGGTATTACGAGCAGTACTTC. It specifies CASSPPGQGYYEQYF.

The rearrangement uses TRBV27 and TRBJ1-2; 7 nucleotides match TRBD1. Germline lookup yields CDR1 MNHEY and CDR2 SMNVEV (reference sequence). This CDR3 is 17 amino acids long. V dropped 2 bases and J dropped 4; count of bases not matched to a gene: 13. CDR3 region: CASSLLATGRGSYGYTF. The CDR3 nucleotides are TGTGCCAGCAGTTTACTCGCGACAGGGAGAGGGTCCTATGGCTACACCTTC.

This chain uses TRBV30 with TRBJ1-6; D perhaps matches TRBD1 (6 bases). Germline CDR1 and CDR2: GTSNPN and SVGIG (reference sequence). V lost 4 bases and J 7 bases, leaving 11 bases between the germline ends. This CDR3 contains 13 residues. The DNA of the CDR3 is TGTGCCTGGAAGGACAGCCACAATTCACCCCTCCACTTT. Its protein is CAWKDSHNSPLHF.

The chain couples TRBV7-3 to TRBJ2-1, with 13 nucleotides matching TRBD2. Per germline, CDR1 SGHTA and CDR2 FQGTGA. The CDR3 runs 15 residues. V lost 5 bases, J lost 6 bases, and 4 bases stayed unmatched. CDR3 in DNA: TGTGCCAGCAGCCCAAGGACTAGCGGGAGCAATGAGCAGTTCTTC. Residues: CASSPRTSGSNEQFF. Drawing the rest from reference TRBV7-3 and TRBJ2-1, the complete variable domain is GAGVSQTPSNKVTEKGKYVELRCDPISGHTALYWYRQSLGQGPEFLIYFQGTGAADDSGLPNDRFFAVRPEGSVSTLKIQRTERGDSAVYLCASSPRTSGSNEQFFGPGTRLTVL.

The chain combines TRBV7-6 with TRBJ1-2, with TRBD1 as a possible D gene (5 bases). V was clipped by 5 bases and J by 0 bases, with 7 bases between them. This CDR3 contains 13 residues. Germline CDR1 SGHVS, CDR2 FNYEAQ. The CDR3 sequence is CASSGGSNYGYTF. In nucleotides, the CDR3 is TGTGCCAGCAGCGGGGGGTCTAACTATGGCTACACCTTC.

The DNA of the CDR3 is TGTGCCTGGAGCGGATTCGGACAGGGCATCTACACCTTC. This encodes CAWSGFGQGIYTF. The chain couples TRBV30 to TRBJ1-2; 8 bases fit TRBD1. V trimming: 3 bases; J trimming: 10 bases; junction bases outside the gene matches: 10. The CDR3 extends over 13 amino acids. Germline assignment: CDR1 GTSNPN and CDR2 SVGIG (reference sequence).